These 7 T cell receptor beta chains were sequenced from one sample in a study of shared clonotypes between healthy human individuals. Clones were read by immunoSEQ multiplex PCR, and TCRdb kept only the in-frame ones, dropping some. The sample lists 2 million to 2.5 million clones, approximately 93% occurring once. Sequences were obtained from naive CD4+ T cells from PBMCs. Documented subset: CD45RA+ positively selected. The origin of the receptors is a man aged 18-30 years in good health. Some clones in this sample may be carry-over from other donors' samples.

On this clone itself: Other nucleotide sequences in the sample specify the same CDR3. The chain uses TRBV11-3 and TRBJ2-1, with D tentatively TRBD1 or TRBD2 (6 bases each). Per the germline V gene, CDR1 is SGHNT and CDR2 is YENEEA. CDR3 length: 14 amino acids. The V end was cut by 5 bases, the J end by 2 bases, with 10 bases between. DNA for the CDR3: TGTGCCAGCAGCCTGGGGGGCACCTACAATGAGCAGTTCTTC. This translates into CASSLGGTYNEQFF.

As DNA, the CDR3 is TGCGCCAGCAGCTTGAAGGGGCCAGGCACCTACGAGCAGTACTTC. Protein: CASSLKGPGTYEQYF. The V and J genes are TRBV5-1 and TRBJ2-7, with D possibly TRBD1 on 5 matching bases. CDR3 length equals 15 residues. V lost 1 base and J 2 bases, leaving 13 bases between the germline ends. The V gene's germline CDR1 is SGHRS and CDR2 YFSETQ. Combining the CDR3 with reference TRBV5-1 and TRBJ2-7 gives the whole variable domain KAGVTQTPRYLIKTRGQQVTLSCSPISGHRSVSWYQQTPGQGLQFLFEYFSETQRNKGNFPGRFSGRQFSNSRSEMNVSTLELGDSALYLCASSLKGPGTYEQYFGPGTRLTVT.

Here the CDR3 DNA reads TGTGCCAGCAGTAGCGGACAGGGGGATGGCTACACCTTC. This sequence encodes CASSSGQGDGYTF. The rearrangement uses TRBV2 and TRBJ1-2, with 10 positions matching TRBD1. Trimming took 5 bases from V and 6 from J; bases not matched to a gene: 3. Germline CDR1 reads SNHLY; CDR2 reads FYNNEI. The CDR3 spans 13 residues.

The chain links TRBV19 to TRBJ1-5; a possible D gene is TRBD1 (6 bases). V was shortened by 0 bases and J by 5 bases, with 11 bases between the two germline ends. This CDR3 is 15 amino acids long. CDR1 and CDR2 (germline): LNHDA, SQIVND (reference sequence). The CDR3 bases are TGTGCCAGTAGTATAGAAGGGGGATGGTATCAGCCCCAGCATTTT. It yields the protein CASSIEGGWYQPQHF.

This clone has more than one count but fewer than ten. The chain joins TRBV5-5 to TRBJ1-2; 7 bases are shared with TRBD1. The CDR3 extends over 15 amino acids. The V and J ends lost 3 bases and 0 bases, in that order; junction bases with no gene match: 5. Looked up from germline, CDR1 is SGHKS and CDR2 is YYEKEE (reference sequence). CDR3 sequence (DNA): TGTGCCAGCAGCTGGGGGACAGTAGCTAACTATGGCTACACCTTC. Protein sequence: CASSWGTVANYGYTF.

The rearrangement links TRBV7-3 to TRBJ2-5; D gene unclear. Germline lookup yields CDR1 SGHTA and CDR2 FQGTGA. The CDR3 is made up of 15 amino acids. The V end lost 2 bases, the J end lost 1 base, and 11 bases lay between the germline ends. The CDR3 DNA follows: TGTGCCAGCAGCTTATATCCAGAGCCCCAAGAGACCCAGTACTTC. Encoded protein: CASSLYPEPQETQYF.

V gene TRBV10-3 combines with J gene TRBJ1-4, with 8 bases aligning to TRBD1. Germline CDR1 reads ENHRY; CDR2 reads SYGVKD. There are 18 residues in the CDR3. V lost 4 bases to trimming and J lost 3 bases; unmatched junction nucleotides: 13. CDR3 in DNA: TGTGCCATCAGTGCTCACCGGGACAGGATCCAAGCTAATGAAAAACTGTTTTTT. Translating gives CAISAHRDRIQANEKLFF.